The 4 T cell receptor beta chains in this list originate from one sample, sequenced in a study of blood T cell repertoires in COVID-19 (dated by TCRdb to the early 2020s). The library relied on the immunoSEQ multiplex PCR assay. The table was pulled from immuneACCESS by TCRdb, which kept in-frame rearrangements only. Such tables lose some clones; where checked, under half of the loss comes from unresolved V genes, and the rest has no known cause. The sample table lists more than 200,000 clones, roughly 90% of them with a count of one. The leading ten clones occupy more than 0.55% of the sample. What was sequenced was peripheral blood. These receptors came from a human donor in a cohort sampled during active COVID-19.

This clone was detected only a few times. The CDR3 coding sequence is TGTGCCAGCAGCTTAGCGAACAGGGGGCCCACTGAAGCTTTCTTT. The encoded protein is CASSLANRGPTEAFF. The V gene is TRBV7-8, the J gene TRBJ1-1, with 9 positions matching TRBD1. Germline CDR1 is SGHVS and CDR2 is FQNEAQ. The V segment lost 0 bases and the J segment 4 bases; nucleotides outside the gene matches: 3. The CDR3 extends over 15 amino acids.

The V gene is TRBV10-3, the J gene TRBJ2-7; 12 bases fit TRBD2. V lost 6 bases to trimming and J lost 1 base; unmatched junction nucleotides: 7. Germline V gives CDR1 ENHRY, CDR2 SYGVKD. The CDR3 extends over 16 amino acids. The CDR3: CAIRAPSGGVSYEQYF. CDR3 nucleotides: TGTGCCATCAGGGCGCCTAGCGGGGGGGTATCCTACGAGCAGTACTTC.

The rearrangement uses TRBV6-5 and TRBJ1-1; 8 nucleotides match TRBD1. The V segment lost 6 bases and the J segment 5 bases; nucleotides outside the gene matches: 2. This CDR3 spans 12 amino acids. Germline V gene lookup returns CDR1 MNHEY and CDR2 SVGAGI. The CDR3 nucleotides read TGTGCCAGCAGGACAGGGGCAACTGAAGCTTTCTTT. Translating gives CASRTGATEAFF.

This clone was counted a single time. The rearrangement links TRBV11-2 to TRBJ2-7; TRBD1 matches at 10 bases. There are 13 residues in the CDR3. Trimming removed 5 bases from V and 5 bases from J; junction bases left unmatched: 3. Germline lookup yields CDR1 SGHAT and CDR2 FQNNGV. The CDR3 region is CASSVGQGNEQYF. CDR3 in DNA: TGTGCCAGCAGCGTGGGACAGGGGAACGAGCAGTACTTC.